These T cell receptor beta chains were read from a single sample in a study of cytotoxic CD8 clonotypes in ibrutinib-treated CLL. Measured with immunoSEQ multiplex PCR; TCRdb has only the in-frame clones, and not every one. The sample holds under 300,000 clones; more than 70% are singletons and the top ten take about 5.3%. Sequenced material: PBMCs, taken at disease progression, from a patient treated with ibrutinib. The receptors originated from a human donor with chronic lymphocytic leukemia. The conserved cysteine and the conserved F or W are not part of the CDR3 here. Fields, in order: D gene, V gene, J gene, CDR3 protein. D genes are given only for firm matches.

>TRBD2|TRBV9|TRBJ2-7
ASSAYPGTSGSYEQY
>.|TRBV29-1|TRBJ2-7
SAFISSYEQY
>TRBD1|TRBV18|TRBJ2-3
ASSQRDRGRDTDTQY
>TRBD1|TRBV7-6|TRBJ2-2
ASSLASTGGGTGELF
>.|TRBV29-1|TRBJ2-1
SVGGRMNNEQF
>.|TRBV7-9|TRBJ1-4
ASSFGRGDGEKLF
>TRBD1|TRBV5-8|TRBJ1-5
ASSLGDRVGNQPQH
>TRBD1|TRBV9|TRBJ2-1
ASSARTGGEQF
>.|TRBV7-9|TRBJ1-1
ATGGGNTEAF
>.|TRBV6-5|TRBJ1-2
ASSYSGLSPYGYT
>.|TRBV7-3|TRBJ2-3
ASSGGEYTQY
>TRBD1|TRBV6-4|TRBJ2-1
ATPSTGSSYNEQF
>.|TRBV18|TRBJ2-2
ASSLWDGTGELF
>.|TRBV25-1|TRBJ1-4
ASSEVGRAGPHLF
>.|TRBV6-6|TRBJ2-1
ASSDRFRVYNEQF
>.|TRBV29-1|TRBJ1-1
SVETGGWAF
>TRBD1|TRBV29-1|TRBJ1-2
SPGRTGVLREGYT
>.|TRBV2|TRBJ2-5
ASSEGGLQTQY
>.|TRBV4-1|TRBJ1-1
ASSQRGGMDTMNTEAF
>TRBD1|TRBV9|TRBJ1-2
ASGPPGQNYGYT
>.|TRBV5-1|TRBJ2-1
ASSLDYSPYNEQF
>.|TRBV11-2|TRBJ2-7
ASSLDPGLSHEQY
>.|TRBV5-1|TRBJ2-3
ASSLSTDTQY
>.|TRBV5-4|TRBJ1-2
ASSSMGQNYGYT
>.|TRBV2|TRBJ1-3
ASSEAAPGLLGRWDTIY
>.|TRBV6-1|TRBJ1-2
ASGASHGSGSGYT
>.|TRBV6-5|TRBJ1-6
ASSRDMQNSPLH
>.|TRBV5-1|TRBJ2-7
ASSSAAGLSYEQY
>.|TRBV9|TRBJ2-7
ASSVTPDPAYEQY
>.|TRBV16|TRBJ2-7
ASSHGIYEQY
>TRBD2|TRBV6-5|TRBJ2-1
ASSSRETGYNEQF
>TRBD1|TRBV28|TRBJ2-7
ASQTYSNRRGTAFSYEQY
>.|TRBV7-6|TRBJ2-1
ASSLVDTYNEQF
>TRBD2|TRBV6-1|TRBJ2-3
ASSGASGGSDTQY
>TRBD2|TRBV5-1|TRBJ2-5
ASGSGARETQY
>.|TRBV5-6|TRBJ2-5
ASSFVEAQETQY
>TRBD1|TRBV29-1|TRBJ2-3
SVVNPGTAISGTQY
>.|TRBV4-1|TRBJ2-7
ASSLRTTDEQY
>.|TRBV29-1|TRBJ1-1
SVAANTEAF
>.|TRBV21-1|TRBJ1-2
ASSKRARGMYGYT
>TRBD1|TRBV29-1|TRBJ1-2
SVPDRGHYGYT
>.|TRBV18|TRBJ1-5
ASPRTGARINQPQH
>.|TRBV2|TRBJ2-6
ASSAGQSSGANVLT
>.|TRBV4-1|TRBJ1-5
ASSQGSGVGWQPQH
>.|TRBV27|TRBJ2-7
ASSDSFGAYEQY
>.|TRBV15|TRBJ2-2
ATSRAGRASTGELF
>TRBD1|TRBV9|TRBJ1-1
ASSAIQGKHTEAF
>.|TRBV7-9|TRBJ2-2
ASSFYEVELF
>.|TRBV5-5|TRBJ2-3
ASSQTTDTQY